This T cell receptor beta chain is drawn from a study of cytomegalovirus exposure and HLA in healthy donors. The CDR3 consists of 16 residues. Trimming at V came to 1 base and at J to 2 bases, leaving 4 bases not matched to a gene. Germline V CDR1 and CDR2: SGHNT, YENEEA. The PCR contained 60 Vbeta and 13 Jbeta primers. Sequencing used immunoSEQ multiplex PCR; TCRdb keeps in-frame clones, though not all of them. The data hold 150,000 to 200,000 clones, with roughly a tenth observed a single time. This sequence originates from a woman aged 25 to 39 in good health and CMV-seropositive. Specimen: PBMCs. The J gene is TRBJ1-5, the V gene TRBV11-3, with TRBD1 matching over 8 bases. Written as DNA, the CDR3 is TGTGCCAGCAGCTTAGCCCGACAGGGGCGCAATCAGCCCCAGCATTTT. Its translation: CASSLARQGRNQPQHF.